The 30 T cell receptor beta chains listed next were all sequenced from one sample in a study of T cells in Graves' hyperthyroidism and ophthalmopathy. Researchers amplified the TCR beta CDR3 regions from RNA transcripts. TCR CDR3 regions were first amplified by RT-PCR with HTBI primers. MiXCR was run by TCRdb on the multiplex PCR reads, yielding one entry per CDR3 protein. Found here are under 250,000 distinct CDR3 sequences, roughly a sixth of them singletons; the top ten hold 53%. The sample comprised blood. These receptors were collected from a woman aged 50 to 65 with Graves' hyperthyroidism.

The table lists this clonotype with many counts. V usage is TRBV6-6 and J usage is TRBJ2-7; D uncertain. The V gene's germline CDR1 is MNHNY and CDR2 SVGAGI (reference sequence). V shed 0 bases and J shed 5 bases, with 2 bases lying between them. This CDR3 spans 11 amino acids. This CDR3 is CASSYSHEQYF. DNA for the CDR3: TGTGCCAGCAGTTACTCGCACGAGCAGTACTTC.

CDR3 DNA: TGTGCCAGCGTTGAGGGGGGTGGCCTCGGGCAGCCCCAGCATTTT. Translating it yields CASVEGGGLGQPQHF. The chain is built from TRBV19 and TRBJ1-5, with TRBD1 as a possible D gene (6 bases). Trimming shortened V by 9 bases and J by 7 bases, and 22 bases separated the two germline ends. The CDR3 loop spans 15 amino acids. The germline gives CDR1 LNHDA, CDR2 SQIVND (reference sequence).

This clonotype was picked up many times. The rearrangement joins TRBV18 to TRBJ2-5; D is unresolved. Germline V lookup: CDR1 KGHSH, CDR2 LQKENI. With 3 bases removed from V and 2 bases from J, the gap between germline ends came to 10 bases. The CDR3 length is 14 residues. The CDR3 nucleotides are TGTGCCAGCTCACCCAGGAGAGCTCAAGAGACCCAGTACTTC. This encodes CASSPRRAQETQYF.

This chain uses TRBV11-3 with TRBJ1-1; D is ambiguous. This CDR3 comprises 13 residues. CDR1 SGHNT and CDR2 YENEEA come from the germline V gene. Trimming pared 2 bases from V and 7 bases from J, leaving 11 bases between. CDR3 sequence reads: CASSLRTVGEAFF. In DNA form, the CDR3 reads TGTGCCAGCAGCTTACGGACCGTCGGTGAAGCTTTCTTT.

The rearrangement joins TRBV9 to TRBJ2-4, with D unclear. This CDR3 region has 16 residues. V dropped 0 bases and J dropped 0 bases, with 10 bases sitting between them. Germline loops: CDR1 SGDLS, CDR2 YYNGEE. The chain's CDR3 is CASSVGVNVAKNIQYF. The CDR3 DNA reads TGTGCCAGCAGCGTAGGGGTAAACGTAGCCAAAAACATTCAGTACTTC.

This clonotype showed up many times. This chain uses TRBV12-3 or TRBV12-4 with TRBJ1-1; D gene ambiguous. This CDR3 is 13 amino acids long. V lost 6 bases and J lost 2, with 10 bases in between. The DNA for the CDR3 is TGTGCCAGCAGGGAGGCGGAAAACACTGAAGCTTTCTTT. This translates into CASREAENTEAFF.

This clonotype was seen repeatedly, ten times or more. The chain couples TRBV2 to TRBJ2-1; 7 bases are shared with TRBD1. With 6 bases clipped from V and 10 bases from J, the junction kept 18 bases outside the gene matches. The CDR3 has 16 residues. The germline V gene has CDR1 SNHLY and CDR2 FYNNEI. The CDR3 protein is CASRPGTVMGYREQFF. CDR3 coding DNA: TGTGCCAGCAGGCCCGGGACAGTGATGGGATACAGGGAGCAGTTCTTC.

This clonotype was recorded at least ten times. This rearrangement joins TRBV27 to TRBJ2-1, with D uncertain. Trimming took off 2 bases at V and 1 base at J, with 12 bases between the two ends. Germline V lookup: CDR1 MNHEY, CDR2 SMNVEV (reference sequence). The CDR3 sequence is 16 residues long. The CDR3 sequence is CASSLNRVTSYNEQFF. CDR3 coding DNA: TGTGCCAGCAGTTTAAATCGAGTTACTTCCTACAATGAGCAGTTCTTC.

This clonotype occurred a few times. The chain has TRBV29-1 and TRBJ2-7, with a possible D match to TRBD1 (6 bases). The germline V gene encodes CDR1 SQVTM and CDR2 ANQGSEA. CDR3 length: 13 residues. Trimming took 6 bases from V and 0 from J, leaving 12 bases between them. CDR3 DNA: TGCAGCGTAGAGACAGGAAGCTCCTACGAGCAGTACTTC. Residues: CSVETGSSYEQYF.

Here the CDR3 DNA reads TGTGCCAGCAGCTTTATAAGGACAGGCGGGGCTTTCTTT. Translation gives CASSFIRTGGAFF. The rearrangement links TRBV5-8 to TRBJ1-1; 7 bases are shared with TRBD1. Germline V CDR1 and CDR2: SGHTS, YDEGEE. With 2 bases clipped from V and 11 bases from J, the junction kept 9 bases outside the gene matches. This CDR3 is built from 13 residues.

This clonotype appeared many times. The rearrangement links TRBV7-9 to TRBJ2-1; D is possibly TRBD2 (5 bases). Germline V gives CDR1 SEHNR, CDR2 FQNEAQ (reference sequence). Between the trimmed V and J ends, which lost 5 bases and 3 bases, there was a span of 17 bases. The CDR3 has 16 amino acids. The CDR3 loop is CASSPQMGSHYNEQFF. The CDR3 DNA reads as TGTGCCAGCAGCCCCCAGATGGGGAGCCACTACAATGAGCAGTTCTTC.

This clonotype was found a few times. The genes are TRBV5-4 and TRBJ2-7; TRBD2 might be the D (6 bases). CDR3 length: 17 residues. The V gene lost 1 base and the J gene lost 6 bases, with 23 bases spanning the gap. Germline V gene sequence: CDR1 SGHNT, CDR2 YYREEE (reference sequence). The chain's CDR3 is CASSLKLMRDSSGEQYF. CDR3 sequence (DNA): TGTGCCAGCAGCTTGAAGCTGATGCGGGATTCCTCTGGCGAGCAGTACTTC.

With respect to this clonotype: This clone may be a read error of a much larger clone one base away. The chain recombines TRBV20-1 with TRBJ2-3, with D perhaps TRBD1 or TRBD2 (5 bases each). Germline CDR1 reads DFQATT; CDR2 reads SNEGSKA (reference sequence). The CDR3 is 13 residues long. The CDR3 spells CSAGGASTDTLYF. The CDR3 DNA reads TGCAGTGCTGGGGGAGCCAGCACAGATACGCTGTATTTT.

This clonotype was counted only a few times. CDR3 in amino acids: CASSYSESSGSYEQYF. The CDR3 bases are TGTGCCAGCAGTTACTCGGAGTCCTCGGGATCCTACGAGCAGTACTTC. The chain has TRBV6-5 and TRBJ2-7; D might be TRBD2 (5 bases). The germline V gene encodes CDR1 MNHEY and CDR2 SVGAGI. The CDR3 totals 16 residues. Trimming shortened V by 0 bases and J by 1 base, and 13 bases separated the two germline ends.

This clonotype was counted many times. The chain is built from TRBV29-1 and TRBJ2-7; D possibly matches TRBD1 or TRBD2 (5 bases each). There are 13 residues in the CDR3. V dropped 3 bases and J dropped 4 bases, with 13 bases sitting between them. Germline V gene lookup returns CDR1 SQVTM and CDR2 ANQGSEA. CDR3 bases: TGCAGCGTTGAGCCCGAGGGGAAATACGAGCAGTACTTC. Translation gives CSVEPEGKYEQYF.

This clonotype appeared a few times. CDR3 coding DNA: TGTGCCAGCATTCTCGGACACCCCGGGGGTTTGAACACTGAAGCTTTCTTT. This codes for CASILGHPGGLNTEAFF. This rearrangement joins TRBV5-4 to TRBJ1-1; D is perhaps TRBD1 (5 bases). Between the trimmed V and J ends, which lost 6 bases and 0 bases, there was a span of 21 bases. The CDR3 contains 17 residues. Per germline, CDR1 SGHNT and CDR2 YYREEE (reference sequence).

This clonotype occurred many times. The chain employs TRBV27 and TRBJ1-3, with a tentative D call TRBD1 (5 bases). Germline V gene lookup returns CDR1 MNHEY and CDR2 SMNVEV (reference sequence). Trimming took off 6 bases at V and 8 bases at J, with 8 bases between the two ends. The CDR3 has 11 residues. CDR3 DNA sequence: TGTGCCAGCAGAGAAGGGGACACCATATATTTT. Translated, it gives CASREGDTIYF.

This clonotype was observed a few times. The chain uses TRBV19 and TRBJ1-3; D call uncertain. The germline V gene has CDR1 LNHDA and CDR2 SQIVND (reference sequence). The CDR3 runs 16 residues. V gave up 5 bases and J gave up 0 bases, with 14 bases separating them. The CDR3 DNA follows: TGTGCCAGTAGTTTACGCTTAACCCTCTCTGGAAACACCATATATTTT. Protein sequence: CASSLRLTLSGNTIYF. Full variable domain (outside the CDR3, taken from reference TRBV19 and TRBJ1-3): DGGITQSPKYLFRKEGQNVTLSCEQNLNHDAMYWYRQDPGQGLRLIYYSQIVNDFQKGDIAEGYSVSREKKESFPLTVTSAQKNPTAFYLCASSLRLTLSGNTIYFGEGSWLTVV.

V gene TRBV2 combines with J gene TRBJ2-7; the match to TRBD2 covers 8 bases. The V gene's germline CDR1 is SNHLY and CDR2 FYNNEI. The trim removed 8 bases at V and 3 bases at J, leaving 9 bases unmatched. The CDR3 is 14 amino acids. The CDR3 loop is CASRLLAVFYEQYF. Written as DNA, the CDR3 is TGTGCCAGCCGGTTACTAGCGGTATTCTACGAGCAGTACTTC.

This clonotype was detected only a few times. The chain joins TRBV6-2 or TRBV6-3 to TRBJ2-1; either TRBD1 or TRBD2 may fit D (7 bases each). CDR1 is MNHEY and CDR2 is SVGEGT in the germline V gene. The V end lost 5 bases, the J end lost 0 bases, and 14 bases lay between the germline ends. The CDR3 has 16 amino acids. CDR3 loop: CASSNAGGASYNEQFF. The CDR3 DNA reads TGTGCCAGCAGTAACGCAGGGGGGGCCTCCTACAATGAGCAGTTCTTC.

The chain recombines TRBV20-1 with TRBJ1-3; maybe TRBD1 (5 bases). The V gene lost 3 bases and the J gene lost 0 bases, with 9 bases spanning the gap. The CDR3 covers 14 residues. CDR1 is DFQATT, CDR2 SNEGSKA, per germline (reference sequence). The CDR3: CSARGRSSGNTIYF. CDR3 DNA sequence: TGCAGTGCTAGGGGACGGAGCTCTGGAAACACCATATATTTT.

V gene TRBV5-1 combines with J gene TRBJ2-1; 13 nucleotides match TRBD2. With 4 bases clipped from V and 6 bases from J, the junction kept 4 bases outside the gene matches. Germline V gives CDR1 SGHRS, CDR2 YFSETQ. The CDR3 spans 15 residues. The CDR3 DNA reads TGCGCCAGCAGCCAGAGGACTAGCGGGGGCAATGAGCAGTTCTTC. It is translated as CASSQRTSGGNEQFF.

This sequence joins TRBV5-5 and TRBJ1-2, with no clear D. The CDR3 consists of 13 residues. Germline CDR1 reads SGHKS; CDR2 reads YYEKEE (reference sequence). Trimming pared 7 bases from V and 6 bases from J, leaving 16 bases between. The CDR3 DNA is TGTGCCAGCCGAGCTGCCCCGAGGGATGGCTACACCTTC. It specifies CASRAAPRDGYTF.

Written as DNA, the CDR3 is TGTGCCAGCAGCCCTGACGTCTTCTCCTACGAGCAGTACTTC. Its protein is CASSPDVFSYEQYF. The rearrangement joins TRBV7-8 to TRBJ2-7; no clear D. CDR1 and CDR2 (germline): SGHVS, FQNEAQ. This CDR3 is 14 amino acids long. Trimming cost V 5 bases and J 0 bases, with 11 bases left between them.

On this clonotype: A much larger clone lies one base from this, so it may be a read error. V is TRBV27 and J is TRBJ1-4; D call uncertain. The CDR3 sequence is 15 residues long. From germline, CDR1 is MNHEY and CDR2 SMNVEV (reference sequence). The DNA of the CDR3 is TGTGCCAGCAGTTCCCTTCGTGCAACTAATGAAAGACTGTTTTTT. It is translated as CASSSLRATNERLFF.

This chain connects TRBV19 to TRBJ2-7, with D possibly being TRBD1 (5 bases). CDR3 length: 14 residues. V was trimmed by 5 bases and J by 2 bases, leaving 13 bases between them. Germline V CDR1 and CDR2: LNHDA, SQIVND (reference sequence). The DNA of the CDR3 is TGTGCCAGTAGTCTTGGCAGGGATCCCTACGAGCAGTACTTC. It encodes CASSLGRDPYEQYF. Using reference TRBV19 and TRBJ2-7 for the parts outside the CDR3, the full variable domain is DGGITQSPKYLFRKEGQNVTLSCEQNLNHDAMYWYRQDPGQGLRLIYYSQIVNDFQKGDIAEGYSVSREKKESFPLTVTSAQKNPTAFYLCASSLGRDPYEQYFGPGTRLTVT.

This clonotype was found once. This chain links TRBV20-1 with TRBJ1-1; D call uncertain. V was shortened by 7 bases and J by 1 base, with 16 bases between the two germline ends. The V gene's germline CDR1 is DFQATT and CDR2 SNEGSKA (reference sequence). The CDR3 is 14 amino acids. The CDR3 nucleotides read TGCAGTGTCTGGTCCCCGACCGGGAACACTGAAGCTTTCTTT. Residues: CSVWSPTGNTEAFF.

The rearrangement uses TRBV5-6 and TRBJ2-3, with no clear D. The CDR3 extends over 15 amino acids. CDR1 is SGHDT and CDR2 is YYEEEE in the germline V gene. V gave up 1 base and J gave up 3 bases, with 12 bases separating them. The CDR3 reads CASSLWMVKTDTQYF. CDR3 DNA: TGTGCCAGCAGCTTGTGGATGGTTAAGACAGATACGCAGTATTTT.

This clonotype was observed many times. This rearrangement joins TRBV7-3 to TRBJ2-1; D may be TRBD2 (6 bases). The germline gives CDR1 SGHTA, CDR2 FQGTGA. CDR3 size: 13 residues. Trimming left V 0 bases short and J 12 bases short, with 12 bases between. The chain's CDR3 is CASSLTSRDSQFF. Written as DNA, the CDR3 is TGTGCCAGCAGCTTAACGTCGAGGGACTCGCAGTTCTTC.

The table lists this clonotype with many counts. V gene TRBV2 combines with J gene TRBJ1-1, with D possibly being TRBD1 (6 bases). Germline V gene data show CDR1 as SNHLY and CDR2 as FYNNEI. Trimming shortened V by 4 bases and J by 4 bases, and 13 bases separated the two germline ends. This CDR3 has 14 amino acids. CDR3 sequence (DNA): TGTGCCAGCAGTGTGGGGCAGGGGATCACTGAAGCTTTCTTT. Its protein product is CASSVGQGITEAFF.